The 26 T cell receptor beta chains presented below share a single source sample, sequenced in a study of response to subunit inactivated influenza vaccine. TCRdb ran MiXCR on the RT-PCR reads and lists one entry per CDR3 protein. The sample records roughly 500,000 distinct CDR3 sequences, less than 25% being singletons. This sample also appeared in a second study, on T cells expressing NK-cell markers. That work states: In generating TCR beta cDNA, 5'RACE template switching with UMIs was used.

Sequenced material: CD4+ T cells sorted from PBMCs, taken roughly 13 days after vaccination. The receptor source for this set is a man aged 45-60 years who received an inactivated influenza vaccine.

Only a few counts were recorded for this clonotype. The V and J genes are TRBV6-2 or TRBV6-3 and TRBJ2-1; D is uncertain. This CDR3 comprises 15 residues. The V gene lost 2 bases and the J gene lost 1 base, with 9 bases spanning the gap. Germline-derived CDR1 and CDR2 are MNHEY and SVGEGT. The CDR3 spells CASSYELSSYNEQFF. CDR3 DNA: TGTGCCAGCAGTTACGAGCTATCTTCCTACAATGAGCAGTTCTTC.

This chain's CDR3 is CSARSPRGGGPYNEQFF. As DNA, the CDR3 is TGCAGTGCTAGGTCCCCCCGGGGGGGAGGGCCTTACAATGAGCAGTTCTTC. The chain recombines TRBV20-1 with TRBJ2-1, with 8 bases fitting TRBD2. In germline, CDR1 is DFQATT, CDR2 SNEGSKA (reference sequence). The ends lost 3 bases at V and 4 bases at J; junction bases unmatched: 14. The CDR3 length is 17 residues.

The chain combines TRBV18 with TRBJ1-2; tentative D call: TRBD1 (5 bases). Trimming cost V 4 bases and J 0 bases, with 12 bases left between them. This CDR3 has 15 amino acids. Per germline, CDR1 KGHSH and CDR2 LQKENI. The CDR3 nucleotides are TGTGCCAGCTCACAACAGGTCCAGTCTAACTATGGCTACACCTTC. Amino acids: CASSQQVQSNYGYTF. Complete variable domain (other parts from reference TRBV18 and TRBJ1-2): NAGVMQNPRHLVRRRGQEARLRCSPMKGHSHVYWYRQLPEEGLKFMVYLQKENIIDESGMPKERFSAEFPKEGPSILRIQQVVRGDSAAYFCASSQQVQSNYGYTFGSGTRLTVV.

The rearrangement links TRBV6-5 to TRBJ2-7; no clear D. Germline V gives CDR1 MNHEY, CDR2 SVGAGI. With 8 bases removed from V and 3 bases from J, the gap between germline ends came to 11 bases. The CDR3 totals 12 residues. CDR3 bases: TGTGCCAGCCGTGGAGAGTACTACGAGCAGTACTTC. Translating it yields CASRGEYYEQYF.

The V gene is TRBV24-1, the J gene TRBJ2-3, with 10 bases fitting TRBD1. With 4 bases clipped from V and 1 base from J, the junction kept 7 bases outside the gene matches. Germline CDR1 is KGHDR and CDR2 is SFDVKD. The CDR3 totals 17 residues. In DNA form, the CDR3 reads TGTGCCACCAGTGACCCCCGACAGGGGGCTGGCACAGATACGCAGTATTTT. This gives the protein CATSDPRQGAGTDTQYF.

This chain joins TRBV7-8 and TRBJ1-3; D is uncertain. Germline CDR1 SGHVS, CDR2 FQNEAQ. This CDR3 comprises 17 residues. Deletions cut 5 bases from V and 0 bases from J, with 17 bases between. CDR3 DNA: TGTGCCAGCAGCACCGAACCTTGGGCCGCCTCTGGAAACACCATATATTTT. Its translation is CASSTEPWAASGNTIYF.

This chain joins TRBV5-1 and TRBJ2-1; D is perhaps TRBD1 (5 bases). The length of the CDR3 is 15 residues. Trimming cost V 2 bases and J 0 bases, with 9 bases left between them. Per the germline V gene, CDR1 is SGHRS and CDR2 is YFSETQ. The chain's CDR3 is CASSFRQSSYNEQFF. In DNA form, the CDR3 reads TGCGCCAGCAGCTTTAGACAGAGCTCCTACAATGAGCAGTTCTTC. Full variable domain (rest looked up from reference TRBV5-1 and TRBJ2-1): KAGVTQTPRYLIKTRGQQVTLSCSPISGHRSVSWYQQTPGQGLQFLFEYFSETQRNKGNFPGRFSGRQFSNSRSEMNVSTLELGDSALYLCASSFRQSSYNEQFFGPGTRLTVL.

This chain uses TRBV7-9 with TRBJ2-1, with a tentative D call TRBD2 (6 bases). In germline, CDR1 is SEHNR, CDR2 FQNEAQ (reference sequence). The CDR3 length is 15 residues. Trimming took 5 bases from V and 2 from J, leaving 13 bases between them. CDR3 sequence reads: CASSRTNPTYNEQFF. The CDR3 bases are TGTGCCAGCAGCCGGACTAACCCGACCTACAATGAGCAGTTCTTC.

The chain is built from TRBV5-1 and TRBJ1-6, with 7 bases fitting TRBD1. J lost 9 bases, V lost 4 bases, and 7 bases had no gene match. Per the germline V gene, CDR1 is SGHRS and CDR2 is YFSETQ. CDR3 length: 14 amino acids. The CDR3: CASSMERGPSPLHF. CDR3 nucleotides: TGCGCCAGCAGCATGGAGAGGGGGCCTTCACCCCTCCACTTT.

Written as DNA, the CDR3 is TGTGCCAGCAGCCGGGACACTGGCTATGGCTACACCTTC. It encodes CASSRDTGYGYTF. V usage is TRBV9 and J usage is TRBJ1-2; a weak D match, TRBD1 (6 bases). The CDR3 sequence is 13 residues long. Looked up from germline, CDR1 is SGDLS and CDR2 is YYNGEE. V lost 4 bases to trimming and J lost 4 bases, with 11 bases between them.

The genes are TRBV9 and TRBJ2-1; 7 nucleotides match TRBD2. The CDR3 is made up of 15 amino acids. CDR1 and CDR2 from the germline V gene are SGDLS and YYNGEE. V dropped 3 bases and J dropped 4; count of bases not matched to a gene: 7. The CDR3 nucleotides are TGTGCCAGCAGCGAGGGAGGGCTCCCTTACAATGAGCAGTTCTTC. The encoded protein is CASSEGGLPYNEQFF. Drawing the rest from reference TRBV9 and TRBJ2-1, the complete variable domain is DSGVTQTPKHLITATGQRVTLRCSPRSGDLSVYWYQQSLDQGLQFLIQYYNGEERAKGNILERFSAQQFPDLHSELNLSSLELGDSALYFCASSEGGLPYNEQFFGPGTRLTVL.

This clonotype turned up a few times. This chain uses TRBV6-2 or TRBV6-3 with TRBJ1-1; D remains unclear. The CDR3 is 12 residues long. Germline V lookup: CDR1 MNHEY, CDR2 SVGEGT. The V end lost 2 bases, the J end lost 4 bases, and 5 bases lay between the germline ends. CDR3 bases: TGTGCCAGCAGTTACCAGCGCACTGAAGCTTTCTTT. It yields the protein CASSYQRTEAFF.

V usage is TRBV28 and J usage is TRBJ1-6; no clear D. The germline gives CDR1 MDHEN, CDR2 SYDVKM. With 3 bases removed from V and 2 bases from J, the gap between germline ends came to 5 bases. The CDR3 has 14 residues. DNA for the CDR3: TGTGCCAGCAGTTTTAGCCCCTATAATTCACCCCTCCACTTT. This translates into CASSFSPYNSPLHF.

This chain joins TRBV7-2 and TRBJ1-3; D not resolved. The CDR3 consists of 15 residues. V was shortened by 4 bases and J by 0 bases, with 10 bases between the two germline ends. Germline CDR1 is SGHTA and CDR2 is FQGNSA. The CDR3 sequence: CASSSSVNSGNTIYF. The CDR3 DNA reads TGTGCCAGCAGCTCCTCGGTTAACTCTGGAAACACCATATATTTT.

This clonotype was seen a handful of times. This chain uses TRBV6-2 or TRBV6-3 with TRBJ1-1, with 9 bases that match TRBD1. The germline CDR1 and CDR2 sequences are MNHEY and SVGEGT. This CDR3 has 12 residues. V trimming: 5 bases; J trimming: 6 bases; junction bases outside the gene matches: 1. The CDR3 region is CASSRTGAEAFF. The CDR3 nucleotides are TGTGCCAGCAGTCGGACAGGGGCTGAAGCTTTCTTT.

The DNA for the CDR3 is TGTGCCAGCAGCTTAGTGTGGGCCTCTTCACCAGATACGCAGTATTTT. As protein: CASSLVWASSPDTQYF. The J gene is TRBJ2-3, the V gene TRBV7-8; D is unclear. This CDR3 spans 16 amino acids. The V and J ends lost 1 base and 4 bases respectively, with 15 bases between them. CDR1 and CDR2 (germline): SGHVS, FQNEAQ.

This clonotype was detected only a few times. The gene calls are TRBV29-1 and TRBJ1-5, with D possibly being TRBD1 (5 bases). CDR1 is SQVTM and CDR2 is ANQGSEA in the germline V gene. The CDR3 has 12 amino acids. Deletions cut 6 bases from V and 6 bases from J, with 12 bases between. For the CDR3, the DNA is TGCAGCGTGGCAGGGTTAGGTCAGCCCCAGCATTTT. This translates into CSVAGLGQPQHF.

This chain links TRBV6-1 with TRBJ1-3; D not certain. The V end was cut by 7 bases, the J end by 0 bases, with 13 bases between. Per germline, CDR1 MNHNS and CDR2 SASEGT. The CDR3 contains 15 residues. CDR3 in amino acids: CASNGRPGSGNTIYF. As DNA, the CDR3 is TGTGCCAGCAACGGACGGCCGGGCTCTGGAAACACCATATATTTT.

A few counts support this clonotype. The chain couples TRBV5-5 to TRBJ2-2; perhaps TRBD1 as D (5 bases). This CDR3 has 15 residues. The germline CDR1 and CDR2 sequences are SGHKS and YYEKEE (reference sequence). The V end was cut by 2 bases, the J end by 5 bases, with 13 bases between. CDR3 nucleotides: TGTGCCAGCAGCTTTAACAGGCCAGGGACCGGGGAGCTGTTTTTT. Residues: CASSFNRPGTGELFF.

This clonotype was counted only a few times. The chain combines TRBV10-3 with TRBJ2-7; TRBD1 agrees at 8 bases. The CDR3 runs 12 residues. Trimming removed 11 bases from V and 5 bases from J; junction bases left unmatched: 8. Germline V CDR1 and CDR2: ENHRY, SYGVKD. CDR3 DNA: TGTGCCGCAGGGGGACAGGTCGACGAGCAGTACTTC. It translates to CAAGGQVDEQYF.

This clonotype was counted a few times. The chain has TRBV9 and TRBJ2-3; TRBD1 agrees at 8 bases. Germline V CDR1 and CDR2: SGDLS, YYNGEE. The CDR3 runs 16 residues. J lost 1 base, V lost 0 bases, and 4 bases had no gene match. The CDR3 bases are TGTGCCAGCAGCGTAGACAGGGGGAGAGGCACAGATACGCAGTATTTT. This gives the protein CASSVDRGRGTDTQYF. The full variable domain, with the rest looked up from reference TRBV9 and TRBJ2-3, is DSGVTQTPKHLITATGQRVTLRCSPRSGDLSVYWYQQSLDQGLQFLIQYYNGEERAKGNILERFSAQQFPDLHSELNLSSLELGDSALYFCASSVDRGRGTDTQYFGPGTRLTVL.

This clonotype was seen just once. The V and J genes are TRBV19 and TRBJ2-5; 7 bases align to TRBD2. V shed 6 bases, J shed 4 bases, and the junction held 11 bases outside the gene matches. The CDR3 length is 15 residues. Germline CDR1 and CDR2: LNHDA and SQIVND (reference sequence). CDR3 bases: TGTGCCAGTAGGTTCTACGGGGGGAGTGGAGAGACCCAGTACTTC. Its protein is CASRFYGGSGETQYF. The variable domain in full, with the rest retrieved from reference TRBV19 and TRBJ2-5, is DGGITQSPKYLFRKEGQNVTLSCEQNLNHDAMYWYRQDPGQGLRLIYYSQIVNDFQKGDIAEGYSVSREKKESFPLTVTSAQKNPTAFYLCASRFYGGSGETQYFGPGTRLLVL.

V is TRBV10-3 and J is TRBJ2-4; 9 bases line up with TRBD1. J gave up 1 base and V 9 bases, and 1 base lay outside the gene matches. Germline assignment: CDR1 ENHRY and CDR2 SYGVKD. CDR3 length equals 13 residues. CDR3 sequence (DNA): TGTGCCATACAGGGGGCGGCCAAAAACATTCAGTACTTC. Translated: CAIQGAAKNIQYF.

This clonotype was found a few times. This chain uses TRBV6-1 with TRBJ2-5; no clear D gene. The CDR3 extends over 13 amino acids. Germline-derived CDR1 and CDR2 are MNHNS and SASEGT. Trimming took off 4 bases at V and 0 bases at J, with 6 bases between the two ends. CDR3 region: CASSGRNQETQYF. DNA of the CDR3: TGTGCCAGCAGTGGACGGAACCAAGAGACCCAGTACTTC.

This clonotype occurred a few times. The chain combines TRBV7-2 with TRBJ2-5, with 8 bases fitting TRBD2. The CDR3 length is 15 residues. CDR1 is SGHTA, CDR2 FQGNSA, per germline. V gave up 3 bases and J gave up 1 base; unmatched junction bases: 4. The CDR3 bases are TGTGCCAGCAGCTTCCAGCGGGGGACCCAAGAGACCCAGTACTTC. Encoded protein: CASSFQRGTQETQYF. Filled out from reference TRBV7-2 and TRBJ2-5, the complete variable domain reads GAGVSQSPSNKVTEKGKDVELRCDPISGHTALYWYRQSLGQGLEFLIYFQGNSAPDKSGLPSDRFSAERTGGSVSTLTIQRTQQEDSAVYLCASSFQRGTQETQYFGPGTRLLVL.

This clonotype came up a few times. The rearrangement uses TRBV18 and TRBJ2-7, with a tentative D call TRBD2 (6 bases). CDR3 length equals 14 residues. The germline gives CDR1 KGHSH, CDR2 LQKENI. V lost 3 bases and J 6 bases, leaving 15 bases between the germline ends. CDR3 sequence: CASSPGGTSGEQYF. CDR3 DNA sequence: TGTGCCAGCTCACCGGGTGGGACTTCAGGCGAGCAGTACTTC.